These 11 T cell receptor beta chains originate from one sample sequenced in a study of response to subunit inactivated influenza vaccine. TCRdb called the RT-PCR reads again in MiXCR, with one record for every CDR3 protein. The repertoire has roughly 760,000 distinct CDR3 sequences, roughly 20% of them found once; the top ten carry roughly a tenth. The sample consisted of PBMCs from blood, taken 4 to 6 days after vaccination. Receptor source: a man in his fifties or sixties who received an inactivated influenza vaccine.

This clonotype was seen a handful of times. In DNA form, the CDR3 reads TGTGCCAGCAGTTTGGCTAGCGGGAAGGCTGAGCAGTTCTTC. Its translation is CASSLASGKAEQFF. V is TRBV12-3 or TRBV12-4 and J is TRBJ2-1, with TRBD2 matching 9 bases. Unmatched junction bases numbered 6, after V lost 3 bases and J lost 9 bases. This CDR3 contains 14 residues.

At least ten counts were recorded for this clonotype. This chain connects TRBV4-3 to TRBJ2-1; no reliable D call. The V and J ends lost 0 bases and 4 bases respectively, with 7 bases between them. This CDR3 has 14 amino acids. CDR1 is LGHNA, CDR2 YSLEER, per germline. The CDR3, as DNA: TGCGCCAGCAGCCAAGATGTTCGGTACAATGAGCAGTTCTTC. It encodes CASSQDVRYNEQFF.

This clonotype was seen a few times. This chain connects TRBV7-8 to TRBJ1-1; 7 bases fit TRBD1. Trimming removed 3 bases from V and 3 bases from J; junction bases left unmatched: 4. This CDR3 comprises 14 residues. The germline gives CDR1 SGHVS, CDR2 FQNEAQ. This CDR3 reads CASSLTGMDTEAFF. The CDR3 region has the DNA TGTGCCAGCAGCTTGACAGGGATGGACACTGAAGCTTTCTTT.

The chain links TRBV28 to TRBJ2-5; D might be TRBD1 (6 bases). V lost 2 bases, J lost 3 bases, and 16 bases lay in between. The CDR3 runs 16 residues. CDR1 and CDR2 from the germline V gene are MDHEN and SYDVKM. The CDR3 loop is CASSLNQGKGEETQYF. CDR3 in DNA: TGTGCCAGCAGTTTAAACCAGGGAAAGGGGGAAGAGACCCAGTACTTC.

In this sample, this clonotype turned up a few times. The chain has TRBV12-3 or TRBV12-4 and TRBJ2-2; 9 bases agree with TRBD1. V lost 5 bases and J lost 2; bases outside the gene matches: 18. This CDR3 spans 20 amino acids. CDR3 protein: CASSPRRTGASLRNTGELFF. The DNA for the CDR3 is TGTGCCAGCAGTCCCCGCCGGACAGGGGCCTCCCTCCGTAACACCGGGGAGCTGTTTTTT.

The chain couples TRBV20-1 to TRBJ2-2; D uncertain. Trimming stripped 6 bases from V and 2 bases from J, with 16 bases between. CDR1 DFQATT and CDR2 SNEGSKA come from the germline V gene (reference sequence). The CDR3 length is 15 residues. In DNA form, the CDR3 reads TGCAGTGCAGTTGACGTCATGGGAAACACCGGGGAGCTGTTTTTT. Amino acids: CSAVDVMGNTGELFF.

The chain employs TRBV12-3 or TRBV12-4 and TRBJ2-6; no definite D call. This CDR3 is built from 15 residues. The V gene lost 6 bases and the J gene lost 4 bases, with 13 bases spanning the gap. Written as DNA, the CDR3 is TGTGCCAGCAGCTCGGGTTTAGGGGGGGCCAACGTCCTGACTTTC. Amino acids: CASSSGLGGANVLTF.

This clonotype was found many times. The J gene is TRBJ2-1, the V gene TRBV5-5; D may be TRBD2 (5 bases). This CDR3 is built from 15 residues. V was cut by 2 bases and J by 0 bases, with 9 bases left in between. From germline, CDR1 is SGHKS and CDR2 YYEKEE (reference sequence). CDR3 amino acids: CASSLRTSSYNEQFF. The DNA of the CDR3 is TGTGCCAGCAGCTTACGGACTTCCTCCTACAATGAGCAGTTCTTC.

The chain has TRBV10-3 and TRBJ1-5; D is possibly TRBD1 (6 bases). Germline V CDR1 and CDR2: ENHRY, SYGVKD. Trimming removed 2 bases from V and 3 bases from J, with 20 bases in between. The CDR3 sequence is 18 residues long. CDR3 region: CAISENIGGAGFNQPQHF. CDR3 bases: TGTGCCATCAGTGAGAATATTGGGGGGGCAGGTTTCAATCAGCCCCAGCATTTT.

CDR3 amino acids: CSVSVWSGGSTDTQYF. DNA of the CDR3: TGCAGCGTGTCCGTCTGGAGCGGGGGAAGCACAGATACGCAGTATTTT. The genes are TRBV29-1 and TRBJ2-3, with 8 bases that match TRBD2. Per germline, CDR1 SQVTM and CDR2 ANQGSEA. J lost 0 bases, V lost 6 bases, and 11 bases had no gene match. This CDR3 contains 16 residues.

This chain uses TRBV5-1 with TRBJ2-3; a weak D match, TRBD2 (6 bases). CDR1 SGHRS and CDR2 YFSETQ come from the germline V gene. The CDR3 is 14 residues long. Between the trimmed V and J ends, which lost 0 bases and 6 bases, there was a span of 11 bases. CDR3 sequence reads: CASSLGRVVDTQYF. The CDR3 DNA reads TGCGCCAGCAGCTTGGGGAGGGTCGTGGATACGCAGTATTTT. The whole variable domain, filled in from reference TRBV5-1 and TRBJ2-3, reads KAGVTQTPRYLIKTRGQQVTLSCSPISGHRSVSWYQQTPGQGLQFLFEYFSETQRNKGNFPGRFSGRQFSNSRSEMNVSTLELGDSALYLCASSLGRVVDTQYFGPGTRLTVL.